This T cell receptor beta chain was identified during a study of beta chain features in type 1 diabetes. Study results and limitations: Within each of all four CD4+ subsets, Type 1 diabetes patients had TCRB CDR3s that were moderately but significantly shorter. Cells expressing TCR highly could be over-represented by cDNA sequencing.

The CDR3 runs 15 residues. The germline V gene has CDR1 SNHLY and CDR2 FYNNEI. V shed 3 bases and J 3 bases; nucleotides not matched to a gene: 6. Expressed TCRB transcripts were sequenced because the entire RNA isolate underwent reverse transcription. Measured with immunoSEQ multiplex PCR; TCRdb has only the in-frame clones, and not every one. This table holds tens of thousands of clones, about 49% found once. A word on this clone: The antigen is unknown.

The sequenced material came from stem cell memory CD4+ T cells from blood. This TCR was sampled from a man aged 30 to 39 with type 1 diabetes. This chain links TRBV2 with TRBJ2-5, with TRBD2 matching over 8 bases. CDR3 in DNA: TGTGCCAGCAGTGAGGGCGGGGGGACTAAAGAGACCCAGTACTTC. Its protein is CASSEGGGTKETQYF. Combining the CDR3 with reference TRBV2 and TRBJ2-5 gives the whole variable domain EPEVTQTPSHQVTQMGQEVILRCVPISNHLYFYWYRQILGQKVEFLVSFYNNEISEKSEIFDDQFSVERPDGSNFTLKIRSTKLEDSAMYFCASSEGGGTKETQYFGPGTRLLVL.